These 18 T cell receptor beta chains were all obtained from the same sample, sequenced in a study of blood T cell repertoires in COVID-19. Repertoires were generated with immunoSEQ multiplex PCR, while TCRdb's copy carries only in-frame clones and drops some. The data hold around 280,000 clones, with roughly nine tenths observed a single time. Sequencing used peripheral blood. The receptor source for this set is a woman younger than 45 with COVID-19, enrolled during active disease.

The rearrangement uses TRBV4-1 and TRBJ1-1; TRBD1 might be the D (5 bases). Germline V lookup: CDR1 MGHRA, CDR2 YSYEKL. V lost 4 bases and J lost 1, with 7 bases in between. This CDR3 has 13 residues. The CDR3 nucleotides are TGCGCCAGCAGCCCCAGGGCGAACACTGAAGCTTTCTTT. Amino acids: CASSPRANTEAFF.

CDR3 bases: TGTGCCAGCAGGGACAGGTGGGGTGATCAGCCCCAGCATTTT. Translation gives CASRDRWGDQPQHF. V gene TRBV2 combines with J gene TRBJ1-5; 7 bases match TRBD1. V shed 6 bases, J shed 5 bases, and the junction held 7 bases outside the gene matches. This CDR3 region has 14 residues. CDR1 and CDR2 from the germline V gene are SNHLY and FYNNEI. Together with reference TRBV2 and TRBJ1-5, the CDR3 gives the full variable domain: EPEVTQTPSHQVTQMGQEVILRCVPISNHLYFYWYRQILGQKVEFLVSFYNNEISEKSEIFDDQFSVERPDGSNFTLKIRSTKLEDSAMYFCASRDRWGDQPQHFGDGTRLSIL.

In this sample, this clone turned up once. The gene calls are TRBV28 and TRBJ2-7; the match to TRBD1 covers 7 bases. This CDR3 is built from 14 residues. V was pared by 3 bases and J by 3 bases, with 5 bases of the junction left unmatched. CDR1 MDHEN and CDR2 SYDVKM come from the germline V gene. The CDR3 sequence: CASSFSAGGYEQYF. CDR3 DNA sequence: TGTGCCAGCAGTTTCTCGGCAGGGGGCTACGAGCAGTACTTC.

V gene TRBV6-5 combines with J gene TRBJ1-6, with no clear D. V was clipped by 2 bases and J by 12 bases, with 11 bases between them. This CDR3 is built from 13 residues. Germline-derived CDR1 and CDR2 are MNHEY and SVGAGI. The CDR3 region is CASSYLMAGPLHF. The CDR3, as DNA: TGTGCCAGCAGTTACCTCATGGCGGGACCCCTCCACTTT.

V is TRBV18 and J is TRBJ1-2; 9 nucleotides line up with TRBD1. Trimming cost V 2 bases and J 11 bases; bases outside gene matches: 3. Germline V CDR1 and CDR2: KGHSH, LQKENI. CDR3 size: 12 residues. CDR3 sequence: CASSPTGTGYTF. The CDR3 region has the DNA TGTGCCAGCTCACCAACCGGGACAGGGTACACCTTC. The entire variable domain, with the rest obtained from reference TRBV18 and TRBJ1-2, is as follows: NAGVMQNPRHLVRRRGQEARLRCSPMKGHSHVYWYRQLPEEGLKFMVYLQKENIIDESGMPKERFSAEFPKEGPSILRIQQVVRGDSAAYFCASSPTGTGYTFGSGTRLTVV.

This clone turned up a few times. The rearrangement joins TRBV7-8 to TRBJ2-1, with 10 bases lining up with TRBD2. Germline CDR1 reads SGHVS; CDR2 reads FQNEAQ. The V segment lost 4 bases and the J segment 0 bases; nucleotides outside the gene matches: 6. This CDR3 region has 17 residues. In DNA, the CDR3 is TGTGCCAGCAGCTCGGGGGGACTAGCGTACTCCTACAATGAGCAGTTCTTC. Protein sequence: CASSSGGLAYSYNEQFF.

The chain joins TRBV7-9 to TRBJ1-6; possible D gene TRBD1, 6 bases. This CDR3 has 14 residues. CDR1 SEHNR and CDR2 FQNEAQ come from the germline V gene (reference sequence). V was trimmed by 4 bases and J by 9 bases, leaving 13 bases between them. CDR3 amino acids: CASSYYRVGSPLHF. CDR3 coding DNA: TGTGCCAGCAGCTACTACAGGGTGGGTTCACCCCTCCACTTT.

The chain is built from TRBV15 and TRBJ2-3; 11 positions agree with TRBD2. In germline, CDR1 is LNHNV, CDR2 YYDKDF (reference sequence). With V trimmed by 8 bases and J by 1 base, 8 bases remained unmatched. The CDR3 spans 16 residues. The CDR3 DNA sequence: TGTGCCACCTTAGCGGGGGGGAGAATACGCACAGATACGCAGTATTTT. It codes for CATLAGGRIRTDTQYF.

The chain combines TRBV11-2 with TRBJ2-1; the D gene is possibly TRBD1 (6 bases). V lost 1 base to trimming and J lost 6 bases, with 16 bases between them. Germline CDR1 SGHAT, CDR2 FQNNGV. CDR3 size: 16 residues. The DNA for the CDR3 is TGTGCCAGCAGCTTAGGGGGGCGGCGTAAAGGCAATGAGCAGTTCTTC. This sequence encodes CASSLGGRRKGNEQFF.

The CDR3 spells CASSENRGMISYQETQYF. The CDR3 bases are TGTGCCAGCAGCGAAAACAGGGGGATGATCTCGTACCAAGAGACCCAGTACTTC. V is TRBV7-9 and J is TRBJ2-5, with TRBD1 matching over 8 bases. The CDR3 contains 18 residues. V was clipped by 5 bases and J by 0 bases; unmatched bases: 14. Germline V gene lookup returns CDR1 SEHNR and CDR2 FQNEAQ (reference sequence).

V usage is TRBV4-1 and J usage is TRBJ2-7, with D hard to call. The ends were cut back, 0 bases at V and 1 base at J, with 7 bases in the middle. Germline values: CDR1 MGHRA, CDR2 YSYEKL. CDR3 size: 14 residues. In DNA form, the CDR3 reads TGCGCCAGCAGCCAAGAACGCGGATCCTACGAGCAGTACTTC. This encodes CASSQERGSYEQYF.

The V gene is TRBV3-1 (or the pseudogene TRBV3-2), the J gene TRBJ1-1; tentatively, D is TRBD1 (6 bases). CDR1 and CDR2 (germline): LGHDT, YNNKEL (reference sequence). CDR3 length: 13 residues. V gave up 8 bases and J gave up 7 bases, with 17 bases separating them. The CDR3 reads CASRQGGLGEAFF. DNA for the CDR3: TGTGCCAGCCGACAAGGGGGGCTCGGTGAAGCTTTCTTT.

This clone was detected only once. This CDR3 reads CASSGPGLSSDEQFF. Here the CDR3 DNA reads TGCGCCAGCAGTGGACCGGGACTCTCGTCGGATGAGCAGTTCTTC. The J gene is TRBJ2-1, the V gene TRBV10-1; D is possibly TRBD2 (6 bases). The CDR3 length is 15 residues. Germline CDR1 reads WNHNN; CDR2 reads SYGVQD (reference sequence). Trimming took 4 bases from V and 8 from J, leaving 18 bases between them.

The chain joins TRBV11-3 to TRBJ2-2; possibly TRBD2 for D (7 bases). The CDR3 consists of 17 residues. Per germline, CDR1 SGHNT and CDR2 YENEEA. V dropped 0 bases and J dropped 2 bases, with 13 bases sitting between them. The CDR3 reads CASSLDRAGANTGELFF. As DNA, the CDR3 is TGTGCCAGCAGCTTAGATAGGGCGGGGGCCAACACCGGGGAGCTGTTTTTT. The full variable domain, rest sourced from reference TRBV11-3 and TRBJ2-2, is EAGVVQSPRYKIIEKKQPVAFWCNPISGHNTLYWYLQNLGQGPELLIRYENEEAVDDSQLPKDRFSAERLKGVDSTLKIQPAELGDSAVYLCASSLDRAGANTGELFFGEGSRLTVL.

V is TRBV7-9 and J is TRBJ2-5, with TRBD2 matching over 9 bases. V trimming: 1 base; J trimming: 6 bases; junction bases outside the gene matches: 6. Germline values: CDR1 SEHNR, CDR2 FQNEAQ (reference sequence). The CDR3 runs to 15 residues. CDR3 DNA sequence: TGTGCCAGCAGCTTAGGCGGGGGGGCTTGGAAGACCCAGTACTTC. Translated, it gives CASSLGGGAWKTQYF.

The V gene is TRBV11-2, the J gene TRBJ2-6; TRBD2 might be the D (8 bases). Trimming left V 4 bases short and J 0 bases short, with 19 bases between. CDR1 and CDR2 (germline): SGHAT, FQNNGV. The CDR3 runs to 19 residues. Here the CDR3 reads CASSSPGGTDFSGANVLTF. CDR3 DNA sequence: TGTGCCAGCAGCTCCCCGGGAGGGACAGATTTCTCTGGGGCCAACGTCCTGACTTTC.

The chain recombines TRBV16 with TRBJ2-2, with 7 bases aligning to TRBD1. The ends lost 4 bases at V and 1 base at J; junction bases unmatched: 3. Germline V gene sequence: CDR1 KGHSY, CDR2 FQNENV. This CDR3 spans 15 amino acids. The CDR3 is CASSLGGLNTGELFF. In DNA form, the CDR3 reads TGTGCCAGCAGCCTAGGGGGCTTGAACACCGGGGAGCTGTTTTTT.

V and J are TRBV3-1 (or the pseudogene TRBV3-2) and TRBJ1-6, with 7 bases lining up with TRBD1. From germline, CDR1 is LGHDT and CDR2 YNNKEL (reference sequence). The CDR3 extends over 14 amino acids. The ends lost 4 bases at V and 7 bases at J; junction bases unmatched: 4. The CDR3 DNA follows: TGTGCCAGCAGCCCGGGGACAGCCAATTCACCCCTCCACTTT. Encoded protein: CASSPGTANSPLHF.